One sample yielded the 16 T cell receptor beta chains listed below, sequenced in a study of T cell responses to AZD1222 COVID-19 vaccine. Assay used: immunoSEQ multiplex PCR; TCRdb lists only in-frame clones, some missing. The repertoire holds about 82,000 clones, with roughly 84% as singletons. The sequencing used peripheral blood, collected 28 days after the second AZD1222 dose. The receptor source for this set is an adult who received the AZD1222 COVID-19 vaccine.

The V call is TRBV19, the J call TRBJ2-1, with unresolved D. Germline CDR1 reads LNHDA; CDR2 reads SQIVND (reference sequence). This CDR3 spans 13 amino acids. Trimming left V 6 bases short and J 2 bases short, with 8 bases between. Here the CDR3 reads CASSTVTYNEQFF. The CDR3 bases are TGTGCCAGTAGCACAGTAACCTACAATGAGCAGTTCTTC.

The J gene is TRBJ1-5, the V gene TRBV7-8, with TRBD1 as a possible D gene (6 bases). Germline V lookup: CDR1 SGHVS, CDR2 FQNEAQ. The germline V and J ends were trimmed by 7 bases and 1 base, with 11 bases remaining between them. The CDR3 covers 14 residues. The CDR3 is CASKGGTSNQPQHF. CDR3 nucleotides: TGTGCCAGCAAGGGGGGGACAAGCAATCAGCCCCAGCATTTT.

The chain combines TRBV18 with TRBJ1-1; D might be TRBD1 (5 bases). The CDR3 spans 15 residues. Trimming cost V 2 bases and J 4 bases, with 14 bases left between them. CDR1 and CDR2 from the germline V gene are KGHSH and LQKENI. The CDR3 loop reads CASSPGGDDGTEAFF. The CDR3 bases are TGTGCCAGCTCACCAGGGGGGGACGACGGCACTGAAGCTTTCTTT. The full variable domain, in which reference TRBV18 and TRBJ1-1 provide the parts outside the CDR3, is NAGVMQNPRHLVRRRGQEARLRCSPMKGHSHVYWYRQLPEEGLKFMVYLQKENIIDESGMPKERFSAEFPKEGPSILRIQQVVRGDSAAYFCASSPGGDDGTEAFFGQGTRLTVV.

This clone was detected only once. This rearrangement joins TRBV7-2 to TRBJ1-3; D might be TRBD1 (5 bases). V shed 5 bases and J shed 5 bases, with 7 bases lying between them. CDR3 length equals 12 residues. The germline V gene has CDR1 SGHTA and CDR2 FQGNSA. This CDR3 reads CASSRDRNTIYF. The CDR3 DNA sequence: TGTGCCAGCAGCCGGGACCGAAACACCATATATTTT.

This chain uses TRBV6-6 with TRBJ2-3; TRBD2 matches 7 bases. The CDR3 contains 14 residues. Germline-derived CDR1 and CDR2 are MNHNY and SVGAGI (reference sequence). The trim removed 7 bases at V and 1 base at J, leaving 5 bases unmatched. CDR3 nucleotide sequence: TGTGCCAGCACCCTCCGGGGGGGCACAGATACGCAGTATTTT. This gives the protein CASTLRGGTDTQYF.

This clone was observed a single time. The rearrangement links TRBV7-8 to TRBJ1-4, with D hard to call. Germline V gene lookup returns CDR1 SGHVS and CDR2 FQNEAQ. CDR3 length: 15 amino acids. The ends were cut back, 1 base at V and 8 bases at J, with 14 bases in the middle. The chain's CDR3 is CASSLGVITGEKLFF. The CDR3 nucleotides read TGTGCCAGCAGCTTAGGGGTTATTACGGGGGAAAAACTGTTTTTT.

The chain carries TRBV6-5 and TRBJ1-2; D might be TRBD1 (5 bases). CDR3 length equals 15 residues. With 6 bases removed from V and 8 bases from J, the gap between germline ends came to 22 bases. Germline values: CDR1 MNHEY, CDR2 SVGAGI. Written as DNA, the CDR3 is TGTGCCAGCAGCGTGGACAAGGTTGATTTTGGGGGCTACACCTTC. Its protein is CASSVDKVDFGGYTF.

The chain joins TRBV21-1 to TRBJ1-1. TRBV21-1 counts as a pseudogene. This CDR3 has 14 amino acids. The chain's CDR3 is CASSKLGERGEAFF. DNA for the CDR3: TGTGCCAGCAGCAAATTGGGAGAAAGGGGTGAAGCTTTCTTT.

The chain links TRBV7-8 to TRBJ2-5; the D is unclear. Trimming took 3 bases from V and 7 from J, leaving 18 bases between them. CDR1 is SGHVS and CDR2 is FQNEAQ in the germline V gene. The CDR3 consists of 15 residues. In DNA, the CDR3 is TGTGCCAGCAGCTTCTACCAATTCGGACGGGCGACCCAGTACTTC. This codes for CASSFYQFGRATQYF.

The V call is TRBV2, the J call TRBJ2-5; 8 positions agree with TRBD2. The germline gives CDR1 SNHLY, CDR2 FYNNEI. The length of the CDR3 is 14 residues. V lost 5 bases, J lost 4 bases, and 6 bases stayed unmatched. The CDR3 sequence is CASSRGGRGETQYF. CDR3 DNA sequence: TGTGCCAGCAGTCGGGGGGGAAGGGGAGAGACCCAGTACTTC.

The V and J genes are TRBV10-2 and TRBJ1-6; D possibly corresponds to TRBD1 (5 bases). Germline loops: CDR1 WSHSY, CDR2 SAAADI. The CDR3 is 14 amino acids. Trimming cost V 4 bases and J 5 bases, with 9 bases left between them. CDR3 DNA: TGCGCCAGCAGTGGCAGGGCTAATAATTCACCCCTCCACTTT. Its translation: CASSGRANNSPLHF.

The rearrangement uses TRBV3-1 (or the pseudogene TRBV3-2) and TRBJ2-7; no reliable D call. The CDR3 totals 16 residues. Trimming took off 4 bases at V and 5 bases at J, with 21 bases between the two ends. Germline CDR1 and CDR2: LGHDT and YNNKEL (reference sequence). CDR3 amino acids: CASSRAWTDLFDEQYF. As DNA, the CDR3 is TGTGCCAGCAGCCGAGCCTGGACGGACCTTTTCGACGAGCAGTACTTC.

V usage is TRBV27 and J usage is TRBJ2-3, with D possibly matching TRBD2 (6 bases). CDR3 size: 16 residues. The V and J ends lost 8 bases and 3 bases respectively, with 21 bases between them. Germline CDR1 is MNHEY and CDR2 is SMNVEV (reference sequence). CDR3 residues: CASYPGWGVGTDTQYF. The CDR3 coding sequence is TGTGCCAGCTATCCCGGGTGGGGGGTTGGGACAGATACGCAGTATTTT.

J is TRBJ1-1 and V is TRBV30; possible D gene TRBD1, 6 bases. In germline, CDR1 is GTSNPN, CDR2 SVGIG (reference sequence). The V gene lost 8 bases and the J gene lost 1 base, with 8 bases spanning the gap. This CDR3 region has 11 residues. The CDR3 sequence is CAGGRNTEAFF. The CDR3 DNA reads TGTGCCGGGGGCAGGAACACTGAAGCTTTCTTT.

This sequence joins TRBV12-3 or TRBV12-4 and TRBJ2-1; D is perhaps TRBD2 (6 bases). The V end lost 1 base, the J end lost 8 bases, and 9 bases lay between the germline ends. The CDR3 spans 13 residues. This chain's CDR3 is CASSLVGGDEQFF. The CDR3 DNA is TGTGCCAGCAGTTTAGTGGGCGGGGATGAGCAGTTCTTC.

The chain is built from TRBV30 and TRBJ2-6; D unresolved. The CDR3 is 14 amino acids. The germline V gene has CDR1 GTSNPN and CDR2 SVGIG (reference sequence). V dropped 4 bases and J dropped 4 bases, with 11 bases sitting between them. The CDR3 is CAWISGGGANVLTF. CDR3 nucleotides: TGTGCCTGGATCTCGGGTGGCGGGGCCAACGTCCTGACTTTC.